The source of this T cell receptor beta chain is a study of shared clonotypes between healthy human individuals. Across the whole study: A couple of women and a few men aged 18 to 49 made up the donors. CD8 memory received one plate per donor, CD8 naive two, CD4 memory three and CD4 naive three. General study results and limits: Against clonotypes common to all four donors, non-shared ones had lower generation probabilities.

J was trimmed by 7 bases and V by 6 bases; bases with no gene match: 10. Germline CDR1 is MNHNY and CDR2 is SVGAGI (reference sequence). The CDR3 contains 14 residues. For each subset, genomic DNA was distributed in equal portions over several immunoSEQ plates. Method: immunoSEQ multiplex PCR; TCRdb's copy keeps in-frame clones and lacks some. The data hold millions of clones, with over 85% observed a single time. A note on this clone: Its antigen is still unknown.

This sequence was found in a man aged 18-30 years in good health. The rearrangement uses TRBV6-6 and TRBJ2-7; 9 bases line up with TRBD2. The sequenced sample was naive CD4+ T cells sorted from blood. This sample's subset: CD45RA+ positively selected. The DNA for the CDR3 is TGTGCCAGCAGCCCCAGCGGGAGGAGGAGAGAGCAGTACTTC. This codes for CASSPSGRRREQYF.